These 6 T cell receptor beta chains came from one sample sequenced in a study of T cells after yellow fever vaccination (dated by TCRdb to about 2019). According to the study, the label for this sample's treatment or condition signals: live attenuated yellow fever vaccine strain. Libraries were built with 5' RACE. TCRdb lists the instrument as Illumina NovaSeq 6000. TCRdb trimmed the raw reads at Q25, called clones with MiXCR and kept productive beta chains. Merged by CDR3 protein, the rows form single entries marked with the most common genes and DNA. The sample includes hundreds of thousands of distinct CDR3 sequences, with approximately 4% observed a single time. Jointly, the top ten make up around 23% of the sample. The sample in question was PBMCs, obtained 5 days after the yellow fever booster vaccination. These receptors came from a man aged 18 to 29 who received the YFV17D yellow fever vaccine.

The chain recombines TRBV29-1 with TRBJ1-5, with D tentatively TRBD1 (5 bases). CDR3 length equals 13 residues. Looked up from germline, CDR1 is SQVTM and CDR2 is ANQGSEA. V shed 4 bases and J shed 6 bases, with 13 bases lying between them. As DNA, the CDR3 is TGCAGCGTTGGCTGGGACTTCGGTCAGCCCCAGCATTTT. Protein: CSVGWDFGQPQHF.

This clonotype was recorded at least ten times. The V and J genes are TRBV4-3 and TRBJ1-5, with 8 nucleotides matching TRBD1. The CDR3 is 15 amino acids. The germline gives CDR1 LGHNA, CDR2 YSLEER. V lost 4 bases and J lost 4; bases outside the gene matches: 6. The CDR3 spells CASSLGTGSNQPQHF. In nucleotides, the CDR3 is TGCGCCAGCAGCCTTGGGACAGGTTCGAATCAGCCCCAGCATTTT.

This clonotype has more than one count but fewer than ten. The J gene is TRBJ1-4, the V gene TRBV29-1; no reliable D call. V dropped 4 bases and J dropped 8 bases, with 8 bases sitting between them. Germline-derived CDR1 and CDR2 are SQVTM and ANQGSEA. The CDR3 loop spans 11 amino acids. CDR3: CSVGVWEKLFF. For the CDR3, the DNA is TGCAGCGTTGGGGTTTGGGAAAAACTGTTTTTT.

This clonotype was detected many times. The gene calls are TRBV6-2 or TRBV6-3 and TRBJ2-6; no clear D. CDR3 length: 16 amino acids. Deletions cut 0 bases from V and 2 bases from J, with 8 bases between. Germline V gene sequence: CDR1 MNHEY, CDR2 SVGEGT. CDR3 coding DNA: TGTGCCAGCAGTTACTCTTTCGAAGCTGGGGCCAACGTCCTGACTTTC. It yields the protein CASSYSFEAGANVLTF.

The chain joins TRBV21-1 to TRBJ1-2; the table's D call of TRBD1 was not tested on the DNA. TRBV21-1 is noted as a pseudogene. The CDR3 is 15 residues long. The CDR3 DNA sequence: TGTGCCAGCAGCAAAGAGGGGACGGCTAACTATGGCTACACCTTC. It specifies CASSKEGTANYGYTF.

This clonotype was detected only a few times. This chain joins TRBV4-1 and TRBJ2-3, with 11 bases identical to TRBD2. Germline V CDR1 and CDR2: MGHRA, YSYEKL. The CDR3 has 18 amino acids. J was trimmed by 9 bases and V by 3 bases; bases with no gene match: 17. The CDR3 sequence is CASSQILLVTSGVYTQYF. The CDR3 DNA sequence: TGCGCCAGCAGCCAGATTCTCCTCGTGACTAGCGGGGTATACACGCAGTATTTT.